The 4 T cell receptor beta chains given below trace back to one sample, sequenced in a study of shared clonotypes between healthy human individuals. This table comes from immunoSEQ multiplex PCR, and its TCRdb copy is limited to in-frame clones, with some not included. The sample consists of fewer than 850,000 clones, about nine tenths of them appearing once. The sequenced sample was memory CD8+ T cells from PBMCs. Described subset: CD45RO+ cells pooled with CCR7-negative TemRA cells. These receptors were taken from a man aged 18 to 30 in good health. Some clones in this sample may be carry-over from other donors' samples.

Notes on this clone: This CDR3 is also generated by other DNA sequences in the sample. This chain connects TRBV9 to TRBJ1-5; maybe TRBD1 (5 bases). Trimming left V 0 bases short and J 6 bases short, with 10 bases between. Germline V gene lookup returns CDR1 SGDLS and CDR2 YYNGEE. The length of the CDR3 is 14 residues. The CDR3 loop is CASSVAGAGQPQHF. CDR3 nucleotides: TGTGCCAGCAGCGTAGCTGGGGCAGGTCAGCCCCAGCATTTT.

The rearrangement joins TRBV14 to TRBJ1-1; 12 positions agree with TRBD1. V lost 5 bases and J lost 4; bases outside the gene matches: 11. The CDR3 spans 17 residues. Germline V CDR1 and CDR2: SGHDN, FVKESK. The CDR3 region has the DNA TGTGCCAGCAGCGCATGGGGACAGGGGGCGCTGGCCACTGAAGCTTTCTTT. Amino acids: CASSAWGQGALATEAFF.

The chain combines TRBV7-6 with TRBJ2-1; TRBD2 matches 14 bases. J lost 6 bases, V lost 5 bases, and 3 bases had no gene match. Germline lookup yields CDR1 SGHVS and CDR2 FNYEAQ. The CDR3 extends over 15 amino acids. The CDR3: CASSPGLAGVNEQFF. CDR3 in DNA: TGTGCCAGCAGCCCGGGACTAGCGGGAGTCAATGAGCAGTTCTTC.

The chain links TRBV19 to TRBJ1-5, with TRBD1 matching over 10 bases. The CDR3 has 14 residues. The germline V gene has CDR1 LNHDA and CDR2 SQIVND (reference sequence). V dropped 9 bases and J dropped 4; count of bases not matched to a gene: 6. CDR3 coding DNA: TGTGCCAGCTGTCGGACAGGGGGGAATCAGCCCCAGCATTTT. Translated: CASCRTGGNQPQHF.